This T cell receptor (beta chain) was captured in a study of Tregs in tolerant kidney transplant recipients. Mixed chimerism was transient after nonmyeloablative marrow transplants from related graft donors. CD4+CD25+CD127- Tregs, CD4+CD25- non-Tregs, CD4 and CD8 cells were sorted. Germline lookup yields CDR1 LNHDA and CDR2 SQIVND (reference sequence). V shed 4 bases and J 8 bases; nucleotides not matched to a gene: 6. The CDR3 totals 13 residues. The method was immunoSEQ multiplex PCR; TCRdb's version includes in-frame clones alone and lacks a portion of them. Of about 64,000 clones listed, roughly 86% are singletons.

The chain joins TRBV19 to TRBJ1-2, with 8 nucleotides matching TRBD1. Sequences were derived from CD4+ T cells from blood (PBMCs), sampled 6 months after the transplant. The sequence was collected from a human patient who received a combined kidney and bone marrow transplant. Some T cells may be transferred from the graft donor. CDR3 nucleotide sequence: TGTGCCAGTAGTAGGGGACAGGTAGAAGGCTACACCTTC. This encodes CASSRGQVEGYTF.